The 24 T cell receptor beta chains below come from one sample, sequenced in a study of radiation and T cells in renal cell carcinoma. Sequencing was performed with immunoSEQ multiplex PCR; in TCRdb, only in-frame clones are kept and a portion is missing. The sample lists over 35,000 clones, roughly 82% occurring once. As to time point: blood 4 weeks post-SBRT, at nephrectomy. Noted treatment: 15 Gy SBRT to primary tumor, nephrectomy 4 weeks later. Sequenced material: blood, taken from a patient whose treatment included radiotherapy and nephrectomy. The receptors come from a woman aged 65 to 85 with renal cell carcinoma.

The CDR3 spells CASSLTSGGLSSYNEQFF. As DNA, the CDR3 is TGCGCCAGCAGCTTGACTAGCGGGGGGCTAAGCTCCTACAATGAGCAGTTCTTC. This rearrangement joins TRBV5-1 to TRBJ2-1, with 12 bases matching TRBD2. Germline V gives CDR1 SGHRS, CDR2 YFSETQ. This CDR3 has 18 amino acids. V gave up 1 base and J gave up 0 bases; unmatched junction bases: 5.

J is TRBJ2-2 and V is TRBV11-2; D gene ambiguous. Per germline, CDR1 SGHAT and CDR2 FQNNGV. The ends were cut back, 3 bases at V and 5 bases at J, with 13 bases in the middle. The CDR3 totals 15 residues. CDR3 protein: CASSFTTLGTGELFF. The CDR3 coding sequence is TGTGCCAGCAGCTTTACAACGTTGGGGACCGGGGAGCTGTTTTTT.

The CDR3 loop is CASSHRQGAYYGYTF. The CDR3, as DNA: TGTGCCAGCAGCCACAGACAGGGGGCATACTATGGCTACACCTTC. The rearrangement links TRBV7-8 to TRBJ1-2; 10 bases map to TRBD1. The CDR3 sequence is 15 residues long. Germline CDR1 and CDR2: SGHVS and FQNEAQ. V shed 5 bases, J shed 3 bases, and the junction held 6 bases outside the gene matches.

Notes on this clone: Relative to the germline gene, one junction end is altered; a read error may explain this. This chain uses TRBV4-1 with TRBJ2-3; D not certain. The germline CDR1 and CDR2 sequences are MGHRA and YSYEKL. This CDR3 has 18 residues. The CDR3 bases are TGCGCCAGCCAAATCGTCCCCGACGAGATAGGGTTCGCGGATACGCGGTATTTT. As protein: CASQIVPDEIGFADTRYF.

The J gene is TRBJ2-3, the V gene TRBV19, with 11 nucleotides matching TRBD2. Germline CDR1 reads LNHDA; CDR2 reads SQIVND (reference sequence). The CDR3 contains 14 residues. The V gene end was trimmed by 5 bases and the J gene end by 5 bases; junction bases not matched to a gene: 3. CDR3 in amino acids: CASSGLAGRDTQYF. The CDR3 DNA follows: TGTGCCAGTAGTGGACTAGCGGGCCGAGATACGCAGTATTTT.

This CDR3 is CASSNPGQGTDTQYF. CDR3 sequence (DNA): TGTGCCAGTAGCAATCCGGGACAGGGGACAGATACGCAGTATTTT. The chain joins TRBV19 to TRBJ2-3; 10 bases match TRBD1. Germline values: CDR1 LNHDA, CDR2 SQIVND (reference sequence). CDR3 length: 15 residues. Trimming removed 6 bases from V and 3 bases from J; junction bases left unmatched: 6.

The V gene is TRBV6-5, the J gene TRBJ1-5; no definite D call. Germline V gene data show CDR1 as MNHEY and CDR2 as SVGAGI. This CDR3 comprises 15 residues. Trimming removed 0 bases from V and 5 bases from J, with 11 bases in between. CDR3 residues: CASSYSTGTDQPQHF. Written as DNA, the CDR3 is TGTGCCAGCAGTTACTCGACTGGAACCGATCAGCCCCAGCATTTT.

On this clone: No DNA is shown, since the ends of the CDR3 on it are uncertain; the CDR3 is the one TCRdb lists. The chain is built from TRBV19 and TRBJ2-2; the table's D call TRBD2 went unverified against the DNA. Germline CDR1 and CDR2: LNHDA and SQIVND (reference sequence). Ends included, the CDR3 has 15 residues. CDR3 protein: CASTSGGLNTGELFF.

The V gene is TRBV5-1, the J gene TRBJ2-1, with TRBD2 matching over 10 bases. Germline V CDR1 and CDR2: SGHRS, YFSETQ. With V trimmed by 0 bases and J by 7 bases, 7 bases remained unmatched. The CDR3 runs 16 residues. In nucleotides, the CDR3 is TGCGCCAGCAGCTTGGGTGGTAGCGGGGGGATTAATGAGCAGTTCTTC. This codes for CASSLGGSGGINEQFF.

This sequence joins TRBV4-2 and TRBJ1-1, with D hard to call. Germline V gene data show CDR1 as LGHNA and CDR2 as YNFKEQ. The CDR3 is 14 residues long. Trimming removed 4 bases at V and 0 bases at J, with 9 bases between. CDR3 in DNA: TGTGCCAGCAGCCTCCCCTACTTGAACACTGAAGCTTTCTTT. Its translation: CASSLPYLNTEAFF.

The genes are TRBV6-1 and TRBJ2-1, with D possibly matching TRBD2 (5 bases). CDR3 length equals 16 residues. CDR1 is MNHNS and CDR2 is SASEGT in the germline V gene. V was shortened by 0 bases and J by 2 bases, with 11 bases between the two germline ends. The CDR3 here is CASSEALREPYNEQFF. For the CDR3, the DNA is TGTGCCAGCAGTGAAGCGCTACGGGAACCCTACAATGAGCAGTTCTTC.

The chain couples TRBV5-1 to TRBJ2-5; tentatively, D is TRBD1 (5 bases). V was shortened by 1 base and J by 2 bases, with 15 bases between the two germline ends. Germline V CDR1 and CDR2: SGHRS, YFSETQ. CDR3 length equals 16 residues. The CDR3 sequence is CASSLNGAEAQETQYF. CDR3 sequence (DNA): TGCGCCAGCAGCTTGAATGGGGCCGAGGCGCAAGAGACCCAGTACTTC.

The chain employs TRBV19 and TRBJ1-5; 7 bases align to TRBD1. Germline loops: CDR1 LNHDA, CDR2 SQIVND (reference sequence). The CDR3 is 17 residues long. V dropped 5 bases and J dropped 3; count of bases not matched to a gene: 13. CDR3 DNA sequence: TGTGCCAGTAGTCCCAACAGGGGCCCTAGGGCCAATCAGCCCCAGCATTTT. Protein sequence: CASSPNRGPRANQPQHF.

The V gene is TRBV4-1, the J gene TRBJ2-1; unclear D gene. Germline V gene data show CDR1 as MGHRA and CDR2 as YSYEKL. The V end was cut by 4 bases, the J end by 7 bases, with 8 bases between. The CDR3 is made up of 12 amino acids. This CDR3 is CASSPEGNEQFF. In DNA, the CDR3 is TGCGCCAGCAGCCCTGAAGGAAATGAGCAGTTCTTC.

The CDR3 sequence: CASSLTTGGAYEQYF. In nucleotides, the CDR3 is TGTGCCAGCAGCCTAACGACAGGGGGGGCCTACGAGCAGTACTTC. The rearrangement uses TRBV9 and TRBJ2-7, with TRBD1 matching over 9 bases. Germline CDR1 is SGDLS and CDR2 is YYNGEE. The V gene end was trimmed by 4 bases and the J gene end by 2 bases; junction bases not matched to a gene: 7. This CDR3 is 15 amino acids long.

The table lists this clone with a count of one. The V call is TRBV6-1, the J call TRBJ2-5, with a possible D match to TRBD1 (6 bases). Looked up from germline, CDR1 is MNHNS and CDR2 is SASEGT. The CDR3 extends over 13 amino acids. V lost 8 bases and J lost 4, with 14 bases in between. CDR3 sequence (DNA): TGTGCCAGCGAGGTACAGGGCCCAGAGACCCAGTACTTC. This gives the protein CASEVQGPETQYF.

The V call is TRBV11-2, the J call TRBJ1-1; D perhaps matches TRBD1 (5 bases). Trimming cost V 1 base and J 0 bases, with 6 bases left between them. This CDR3 comprises 14 residues. Germline CDR1 SGHAT, CDR2 FQNNGV. DNA of the CDR3: TGTGCCAGCAGCTTAGGGACATTGAACACTGAAGCTTTCTTT. Translated, it gives CASSLGTLNTEAFF.

The chain recombines TRBV7-3 with TRBJ2-5; no clear D gene. Germline V gene data show CDR1 as SGHTA and CDR2 as FQGTGA. V lost 5 bases, J lost 4 bases, and 11 bases lay in between. The CDR3 totals 13 residues. The DNA of the CDR3 is TGTGCCAGCAGCACCCTTGAAGGAGAGACCCAGTACTTC. This translates into CASSTLEGETQYF.

This sequence joins TRBV25-1 and TRBJ2-1, with TRBD1 identical over 7 bases. The germline V gene has CDR1 MGHDK and CDR2 SYGVNS. V shed 4 bases and J 7 bases; nucleotides not matched to a gene: 10. The CDR3 length is 15 residues. The CDR3: CASSGPGTEKNEQFF. CDR3 in DNA: TGTGCCAGCAGTGGGCCCGGGACAGAGAAGAATGAGCAGTTCTTC. Full variable domain (outside the CDR3, taken from reference TRBV25-1 and TRBJ2-1): EADIYQTPRYLVIGTGKKITLECSQTMGHDKMYWYQQDPGMELHLIHYSYGVNSTEKGDLSSESTVSRIRTEHFPLTLESARPSHTSQYLCASSGPGTEKNEQFFGPGTRLTVL.

The V call is TRBV27, the J call TRBJ2-3; D call uncertain. Trimming shortened V by 5 bases and J by 4 bases, and 10 bases separated the two germline ends. Germline lookup yields CDR1 MNHEY and CDR2 SMNVEV (reference sequence). The CDR3 loop spans 13 amino acids. The CDR3 DNA follows: TGTGCCAGCAGTCCCCATGACGCAGATACGCAGTATTTT. The encoded protein is CASSPHDADTQYF.

The table lists this clone with a count of one. The chain couples TRBV5-5 to TRBJ2-2; 7 nucleotides align to TRBD1. CDR3 length equals 14 residues. V was clipped by 0 bases and J by 8 bases; unmatched bases: 4. CDR1 SGHKS and CDR2 YYEKEE come from the germline V gene (reference sequence). CDR3 amino acids: CASSLVGGLGELFF. Here the CDR3 DNA reads TGTGCCAGCAGCTTGGTAGGGGGCTTAGGGGAGCTGTTTTTT.

V and J are TRBV7-9 and TRBJ2-7; D might be TRBD1 (6 bases). The CDR3 has 14 amino acids. V lost 0 bases and J lost 4, with 10 bases in between. CDR1 is SEHNR and CDR2 is FQNEAQ in the germline V gene (reference sequence). CDR3 sequence reads: CASSLALQGYEQYF. The CDR3 coding sequence is TGTGCCAGCAGCTTAGCGCTACAGGGTTACGAGCAGTACTTC.

The rearrangement links TRBV7-9 to TRBJ1-2; perhaps TRBD1 as D (5 bases). Trimming took off 6 bases at V and 9 bases at J, with 20 bases between the two ends. Germline V lookup: CDR1 SEHNR, CDR2 FQNEAQ (reference sequence). CDR3 length: 14 residues. The CDR3 sequence: CASRDPGSGVSYTF. Written as DNA, the CDR3 is TGTGCCAGCAGAGACCCAGGGAGCGGGGTGAGCTACACCTTC.

The chain recombines TRBV6-1 with TRBJ2-7, with D unclear. V dropped 4 bases and J dropped 2 bases, with 9 bases sitting between them. Looked up from germline, CDR1 is MNHNS and CDR2 is SASEGT. CDR3 length equals 13 residues. CDR3 in DNA: TGTGCCAGCAGTGTGCAACGGACCTACGAGCAGTACTTC. Translation gives CASSVQRTYEQYF.